Presented here are 27 T cell receptor beta chains from one specimen sequenced in a study of OX40 agonist ivuxolimab in advanced cancers. Assay: immunoSEQ multiplex PCR; the TCRdb copy retains only in-frame clones and omits some. The table has more than 25,000 clones, 74% seen once. The sequenced sample was CD4+ or CD8+ T cells sorted from blood, obtained in a trial of the OX40 agonist ivuxolimab. The receptors derive from an adult with an advanced solid tumor such as melanoma, head and neck, liver or kidney cancer.

The chain couples TRBV14 to TRBJ2-4; D perhaps matches TRBD1 (5 bases). CDR1 and CDR2 (germline): SGHDN, FVKESK. The CDR3 extends over 14 amino acids. V lost 0 bases, J lost 7 bases, and 10 bases lay in between. The CDR3 nucleotides read TGTGCCAGCAGCCAAGATTTGGCAGGGAACATTCAGTACTTC. Its translation: CASSQDLAGNIQYF.

V and J are TRBV7-9 and TRBJ2-1; no clear D. This CDR3 is 14 amino acids long. Germline V gives CDR1 SEHNR, CDR2 FQNEAQ (reference sequence). Trimming cost V 7 bases and J 6 bases, with 16 bases left between them. DNA of the CDR3: TGTGCCAGCACCCGTAACGGGCTAGGCAATGAGCAGTTCTTC. Translated: CASTRNGLGNEQFF.

This chain connects TRBV7-8 to TRBJ1-4; a weak D match, TRBD1 (5 bases). V was clipped by 5 bases and J by 8 bases, with 18 bases between them. Germline loops: CDR1 SGHVS, CDR2 FQNEAQ. The length of the CDR3 is 15 residues. In DNA form, the CDR3 reads TGTGCCAGCAGCGGCCCGGGACTGCCCCGGGAAAAACTGTTTTTT. It yields the protein CASSGPGLPREKLFF.

This clone was picked up one time. The V call is TRBV4-1, the J call TRBJ1-5; D uncertain. The CDR3 totals 15 residues. Trimming removed 0 bases from V and 0 bases from J, with 6 bases in between. Germline V gene data show CDR1 as MGHRA and CDR2 as YSYEKL. CDR3 protein: CASSQDPFSNQPQHF. CDR3 coding DNA: TGCGCCAGCAGCCAAGACCCCTTTAGCAATCAGCCCCAGCATTTT.

The V and J genes are TRBV7-8 and TRBJ2-1; D is ambiguous. V was clipped by 2 bases and J by 9 bases, with 14 bases between them. Germline CDR1 reads SGHVS; CDR2 reads FQNEAQ. This CDR3 is built from 14 residues. The CDR3 is CASSLKVWVSEQFF. In DNA, the CDR3 is TGTGCCAGCAGCTTAAAAGTGTGGGTCAGTGAGCAGTTCTTC. The full variable domain, completed using reference TRBV7-8 and TRBJ2-1, is GAGVSQSPRYKVAKRGQDVALRCDPISGHVSLFWYQQALGQGPEFLTYFQNEAQLDKSGLPSDRFFAERPEGSVSTLKIQRTQQEDSAVYLCASSLKVWVSEQFFGPGTRLTVL.

The chain uses TRBV10-3 and TRBJ2-2; 7 nucleotides match TRBD1. Germline trimming cut 5 bases from V and 1 base from J; bases unmatched to any gene: 1. The CDR3 totals 14 residues. Germline V CDR1 and CDR2: ENHRY, SYGVKD. The CDR3 loop reads CAISRDRNTGELFF. The DNA for the CDR3 is TGTGCCATCAGTCGGGACAGGAACACCGGGGAGCTGTTTTTT.

The genes are TRBV5-1 and TRBJ2-3, with 13 bases that match TRBD2. Unmatched junction bases numbered 8, after V lost 6 bases and J lost 4 bases. Looked up from germline, CDR1 is SGHRS and CDR2 is YFSETQ. The CDR3 totals 16 residues. The CDR3 sequence is CASKGLAGRGSDTQYF. CDR3 in DNA: TGCGCCAGCAAGGGACTAGCGGGACGGGGCTCAGATACGCAGTATTTT.

In its sample, this clone was seen once. V and J are TRBV15 and TRBJ2-3; no clear D. This CDR3 spans 12 amino acids. Per germline, CDR1 LNHNV and CDR2 YYDKDF (reference sequence). Trimming took 5 bases from V and 4 from J, leaving 7 bases between them. For the CDR3, the DNA is TGTGCCACCAGCCCACGTGCAGATACGCAGTATTTT. It is translated as CATSPRADTQYF.

This chain joins TRBV5-6 and TRBJ1-5; TRBD1 agrees at 7 bases. There are 14 residues in the CDR3. The germline gives CDR1 SGHDT, CDR2 YYEEEE. The trim removed 1 base at V and 11 bases at J, leaving 9 bases unmatched. The DNA of the CDR3 is TGTGCCAGCAGCTTGAAGGGACAGCGAATGGCCCAGCATTTT. Its protein product is CASSLKGQRMAQHF.

A few counts support this clone. The chain has TRBV19 and TRBJ2-7; D is unclear. The CDR3 spans 14 residues. The V gene's germline CDR1 is LNHDA and CDR2 SQIVND (reference sequence). V lost 7 bases, J lost 0 bases, and 13 bases lay in between. The CDR3 DNA is TGTGCCAGTAAATCCTCTCTGAGCTCCTACGAGCAGTACTTC. The encoded protein is CASKSSLSSYEQYF.

This clone was seen once. The chain couples TRBV9 to TRBJ2-3, with 7 bases matching TRBD2. Germline V gives CDR1 SGDLS, CDR2 YYNGEE. The CDR3 consists of 15 residues. Germline trimming cut 1 base from V and 2 bases from J; bases unmatched to any gene: 4. Written as DNA, the CDR3 is TGTGCCAGCAGCGTAAACGGGGGGTACACAGATACGCAGTATTTT. Protein sequence: CASSVNGGYTDTQYF.

This chain connects TRBV12-5 to TRBJ1-5; TRBD1 is a possible D gene (5 bases). The germline V gene has CDR1 LGHNT and CDR2 FRNRAP. V was pared by 2 bases and J by 7 bases, with 9 bases between. The CDR3 sequence is 13 residues long. The CDR3: CASGLRGGQPQHF. The CDR3 DNA sequence: TGTGCTAGTGGTTTGCGGGGGGGACAGCCCCAGCATTTT.

This chain joins TRBV7-3 and TRBJ1-4; D perhaps matches TRBD1 (6 bases). Germline V CDR1 and CDR2: SGHTA, FQGTGA. The V end was cut by 2 bases, the J end by 10 bases, with 17 bases between. The CDR3 runs 15 residues. Here the CDR3 reads CASSLGPGTIVKLFF. The CDR3, as DNA: TGTGCCAGCAGCTTAGGGCCCGGGACAATTGTAAAACTGTTTTTT.

The chain is built from TRBV5-1 and TRBJ1-1; a weak D match, TRBD1 (5 bases). CDR1 is SGHRS, CDR2 YFSETQ, per germline. The CDR3 spans 14 residues. V lost 4 bases and J 1 base, leaving 11 bases between the germline ends. The CDR3 DNA follows: TGCGCCAGCAGCAACACCCAGGGGAACACTGAAGCTTTCTTT. It is translated as CASSNTQGNTEAFF.

The chain has TRBV11-3 and TRBJ1-2; perhaps TRBD1 as D (5 bases). Deletions cut 3 bases from V and 2 bases from J, with 13 bases between. Germline lookup yields CDR1 SGHNT and CDR2 YENEEA. The CDR3 has 15 amino acids. CDR3 sequence (DNA): TGTGCCAGCAGCTTTTCGAGCGGGACGAACTATGGCTACACCTTC. It is translated as CASSFSSGTNYGYTF. The whole variable domain, filled in from reference TRBV11-3 and TRBJ1-2, reads EAGVVQSPRYKIIEKKQPVAFWCNPISGHNTLYWYLQNLGQGPELLIRYENEEAVDDSQLPKDRFSAERLKGVDSTLKIQPAELGDSAVYLCASSFSSGTNYGYTFGSGTRLTVV.

This clone is termed medium-sized (0.01 to 0.1%). The CDR3 protein is CASSMGLGSYNEQFF. The CDR3 DNA is TGTGCCAGTAGTATGGGACTTGGCTCCTACAATGAGCAGTTCTTC. J is TRBJ2-1 and V is TRBV19; TRBD2 is a possible D gene (6 bases). Germline V gives CDR1 LNHDA, CDR2 SQIVND (reference sequence). This CDR3 region has 15 residues. V dropped 3 bases and J dropped 0 bases, with 9 bases sitting between them.

The rearrangement uses TRBV11-3 and TRBJ1-5; D uncertain. The germline V and J ends were trimmed by 5 bases and 4 bases, with 6 bases remaining between them. The germline V gene encodes CDR1 SGHNT and CDR2 YENEEA. The CDR3 contains 12 residues. The CDR3 nucleotides read TGTGCCAGCAGCCTCAGGAATCAGCCCCAGCATTTT. This translates into CASSLRNQPQHF.

The chain has TRBV4-1 and TRBJ2-1, with D possibly being TRBD2 (6 bases). The germline V and J ends were trimmed by 0 bases and 7 bases, with 13 bases remaining between them. Germline V gene lookup returns CDR1 MGHRA and CDR2 YSYEKL. The CDR3 covers 15 residues. In DNA form, the CDR3 reads TGCGCCAGCAGCCAAGATCCTGAACGGGGGAATGAGCAGTTCTTC. Protein: CASSQDPERGNEQFF.

The chain links TRBV12-5 to TRBJ2-2, with TRBD2 matching 11 bases. In germline, CDR1 is LGHNT, CDR2 FRNRAP. The junction had 9 bases not matched to a gene; V was cut back by 5 bases and J by 7 bases. The CDR3 has 16 amino acids. DNA for the CDR3: TGTGCTAGTGGTCGTCCGAGACTAGCGGGGCTCGGGGAGCTGTTTTTT. This translates into CASGRPRLAGLGELFF. Looking up the rest from reference TRBV12-5 and TRBJ2-2 gives the full variable domain: DARVTQTPRHKVTEMGQEVTMRCQPILGHNTVFWYRQTMMQGLELLAYFRNRAPLDDSGMPKDRFSAEMPDATLATLKIQPSEPRDSAVYFCASGRPRLAGLGELFFGEGSRLTVL.

The chain carries TRBV10-3 and TRBJ1-2; D is ambiguous. V was clipped by 4 bases and J by 0 bases, with 3 bases between them. The germline CDR1 and CDR2 sequences are ENHRY and SYGVKD. CDR3 size: 12 residues. CDR3 DNA: TGTGCCATCAGTGTTCCTAACTATGGCTACACCTTC. Translation gives CAISVPNYGYTF.

The J gene is TRBJ2-1, the V gene TRBV10-2; D gene ambiguous. Germline V gene data show CDR1 as WSHSY and CDR2 as SAAADI. The CDR3 is 13 residues long. V lost 1 base to trimming and J lost 5 bases, with 6 bases between them. CDR3 region: CASSEYQNNEQFF. CDR3 nucleotide sequence: TGCGCCAGCAGTGAGTATCAGAACAATGAGCAGTTCTTC.

V is TRBV2 and J is TRBJ1-4, with unresolved D. From germline, CDR1 is SNHLY and CDR2 FYNNEI. This CDR3 region has 13 residues. V was cut by 4 bases and J by 5 bases, with 8 bases left in between. CDR3 DNA: TGTGCCAGCAGTGTTTCTTTAAATGAAAAACTGTTTTTT. This gives the protein CASSVSLNEKLFF.

This clone was found a few times. The J gene is TRBJ2-7, the V gene TRBV6-6; a possible D gene is TRBD1 (6 bases). This CDR3 has 14 residues. Germline V gene lookup returns CDR1 MNHNY and CDR2 SVGAGI (reference sequence). The germline V and J ends were trimmed by 6 bases and 5 bases, with 17 bases remaining between them. The DNA of the CDR3 is TGTGCCAGCAGCCCGGGGAAGGGGGTCGACGAGCAGTACGTC. Amino acid sequence: CASSPGKGVDEQYV.

V usage is TRBV29-1 and J usage is TRBJ1-1; 12 positions match TRBD1. This CDR3 contains 18 residues. The J segment lost 4 bases and the V segment lost 7 bases, leaving 19 bases of the junction unmatched. Germline-derived CDR1 and CDR2 are SQVTM and ANQGSEA. The CDR3 here is CSAARDRGQGVGITEAFF. The CDR3 coding sequence is TGCAGCGCTGCCCGGGACAGGGGGCAAGGGGTGGGAATCACTGAAGCTTTCTTT.

V gene TRBV5-4 combines with J gene TRBJ2-7, with D possibly being TRBD1 (5 bases). Per germline, CDR1 SGHNT and CDR2 YYREEE (reference sequence). The CDR3 is 14 residues long. Trimming pared 4 bases from V and 0 bases from J, leaving 11 bases between. CDR3 amino acids: CASSVRQSSYEQYF. The CDR3 nucleotides are TGTGCCAGCAGCGTAAGACAGAGCTCCTACGAGCAGTACTTC.

The V call is TRBV28, the J call TRBJ1-5; 8 bases agree with TRBD1. Germline V gene lookup returns CDR1 MDHEN and CDR2 SYDVKM. J gave up 2 bases and V 7 bases, and 7 bases lay outside the gene matches. The CDR3 covers 15 residues. CDR3 coding DNA: TGTGCCAGCATTTACCAGGGGGCGGGCAATCAGCCCCAGCATTTT. Encoded protein: CASIYQGAGNQPQHF.

The chain couples TRBV11-2 to TRBJ2-2; no definite D call. The CDR3 length is 14 residues. Trimming stripped 3 bases from V and 5 bases from J, with 10 bases between. Germline V gene sequence: CDR1 SGHAT, CDR2 FQNNGV. CDR3 sequence: CASSFSTRTGELFF. The CDR3 nucleotides are TGTGCCAGCAGCTTTTCAACCAGAACCGGGGAGCTGTTTTTT.